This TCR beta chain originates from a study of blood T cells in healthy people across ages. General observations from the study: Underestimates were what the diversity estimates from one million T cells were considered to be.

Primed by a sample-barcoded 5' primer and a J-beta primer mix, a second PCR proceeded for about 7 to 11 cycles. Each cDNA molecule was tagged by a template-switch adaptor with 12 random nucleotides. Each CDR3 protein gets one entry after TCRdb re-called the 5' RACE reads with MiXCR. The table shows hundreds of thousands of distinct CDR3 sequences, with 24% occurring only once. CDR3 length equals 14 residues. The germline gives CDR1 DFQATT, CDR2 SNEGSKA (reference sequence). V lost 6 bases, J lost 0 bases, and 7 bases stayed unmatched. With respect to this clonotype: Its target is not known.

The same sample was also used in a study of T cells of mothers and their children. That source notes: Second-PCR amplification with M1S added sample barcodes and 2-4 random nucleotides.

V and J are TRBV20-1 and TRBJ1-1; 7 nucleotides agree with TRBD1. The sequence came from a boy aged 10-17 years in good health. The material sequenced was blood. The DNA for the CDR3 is TGCAGTGCGCATCGCAGGGGGTTGAACACTGAAGCTTTCTTT. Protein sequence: CSAHRRGLNTEAFF.